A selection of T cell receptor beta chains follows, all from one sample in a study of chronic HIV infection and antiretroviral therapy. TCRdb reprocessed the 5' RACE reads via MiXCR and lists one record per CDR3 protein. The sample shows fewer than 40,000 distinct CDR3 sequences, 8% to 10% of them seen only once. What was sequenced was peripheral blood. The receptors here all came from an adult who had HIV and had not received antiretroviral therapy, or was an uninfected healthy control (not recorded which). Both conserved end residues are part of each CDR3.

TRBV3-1 CASSPYQGRGRDNEQFF
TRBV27 CASSLAGGFSPLHF
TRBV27 CASSATGPTNEKLFF
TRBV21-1 CAILPGSETQYF
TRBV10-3 CAIRYGTGNYEQYF
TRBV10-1 CALRTAFF
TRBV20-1 CSARGLSSYEQYF
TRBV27 CASSLLPIRDRGDYGYTF
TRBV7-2 CASSPTGSGSTDTQYF
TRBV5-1 CASSLEARGEKLFF
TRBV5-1 CASSLGRQGQTYEQYF
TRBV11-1 CASSKRDRLAGAASYNEQFF
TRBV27 CASSPRTSEQETQYF
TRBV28 CASSYPPYRGGSAKNIQYF
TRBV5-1 CASSLVVGSYEQYF
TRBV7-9 CASSSGQGYGYTF
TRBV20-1 CSANTDSQGNQPQHF
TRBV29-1 CSVEGQECNEQFF
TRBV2 CASLGQAAGELFF
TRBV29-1 CSALVGGPGYGYTF
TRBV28 CASSLGAKGVAKNIQYF
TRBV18 CASSPTGHEQYF
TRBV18 CASSEKDSLNTEAFF
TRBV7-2 CASSPEGPSSYEQYF
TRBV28 CASSSGTSNRAQYF
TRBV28 CASTPTGTDTQYF
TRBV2 CASRKTRSQETQYF
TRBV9 CASSVEGTSGGEQFF
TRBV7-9 CASSSPGASSYEQYF
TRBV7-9 CVLLTTYNEQFF
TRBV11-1 CASSPRGPSGANVLTF
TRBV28 CASEDRMSQPQHF
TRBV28 CASSPQVAGVGTDTQYF
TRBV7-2 CASTLSSGQSNTEAFF
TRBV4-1 CASRDSGRRENTEAFF
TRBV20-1 CSASSLTGIAGAWNEQFF
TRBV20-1 CSALTGTIAYEQYF